Shown below are 5 T cell receptor beta chains from a single sample sequenced in a study of spatial heterogeneity in lung cancer. Study-wide results and limits: Tracking of tumor mutation counts was seen in expanded intratumoral alpha and beta TCR counts.

TCRdb reprocessed the 5' RACE reads via MiXCR and lists one record per CDR3 protein. Of fewer than 25,000 distinct CDR3 sequences listed, about 4.5% are singletons. Regarding time point: sample taken at primary tumor resection. These TCRs are of unknown antigen specificity. This specimen was lung tumor tissue, taken at surgery. The receptor set was obtained from a male donor with early-stage non-small cell lung cancer.

This clonotype was picked up many times. This chain connects TRBV7-9 to TRBJ2-5; 8 nucleotides agree with TRBD2. The V gene's germline CDR1 is SEHNR and CDR2 FQNEAQ (reference sequence). V gave up 5 bases and J gave up 5 bases; unmatched junction bases: 13. This CDR3 is 16 amino acids long. The CDR3 bases are TGTGCCAGCAGCCGCGGGGGCGGGGGGATCCAGGAGACCCAGTACTTC. As protein: CASSRGGGGIQETQYF.

This clonotype was observed a handful of times. The chain links TRBV13 to TRBJ2-2, with 9 bases aligning to TRBD1. Germline-derived CDR1 and CDR2 are PRHDT and FYEKMQ (reference sequence). Trimming removed 5 bases from V and 5 bases from J; junction bases left unmatched: 6. The CDR3 is 15 residues long. This CDR3 reads CASSKGQGLTGELFF. In DNA, the CDR3 is TGTGCCAGCAGCAAGGGACAGGGACTTACCGGGGAGCTGTTTTTT.

This clonotype was recorded at least ten times. This chain links TRBV27 with TRBJ2-7, with 9 bases lining up with TRBD2. V shed 4 bases, J shed 2 bases, and the junction held 9 bases outside the gene matches. The CDR3 length is 16 residues. Germline CDR1 MNHEY, CDR2 SMNVEV (reference sequence). CDR3 sequence reads: CASSSSPAGGPYEQYF. The DNA for the CDR3 is TGTGCCAGCAGTTCCTCCCCAGCGGGGGGTCCCTACGAGCAGTACTTC.

Ten or more counts support this clonotype. The chain carries TRBV4-1 and TRBJ1-1; D unresolved. Per germline, CDR1 MGHRA and CDR2 YSYEKL. V was cut by 3 bases and J by 8 bases, with 7 bases left in between. CDR3 length: 11 residues. The chain's CDR3 is CASSQGTEAFF. CDR3 in DNA: TGCGCCAGCAGCCAGGGAACGGAAGCTTTCTTT.

This clonotype appeared many times. The CDR3 region has the DNA TGCGCCAGCAGCTTGGGGCCTCCTAGCGGGTGGTCTGAGCAGTTCTTC. Its translation is CASSLGPPSGWSEQFF. J is TRBJ2-1 and V is TRBV5-1, with TRBD2 matching over 8 bases. Germline CDR1 is SGHRS and CDR2 is YFSETQ. The trim removed 0 bases at V and 9 bases at J, leaving 11 bases unmatched. This CDR3 region has 16 residues.